These T cell receptor beta chains were read from a single sample in a study of T cells expressing NK-cell markers. From its re-call of the 5' RACE reads, TCRdb lists each CDR3 protein once, without DNA. The sample includes 400,000 to 550,000 distinct CDR3 sequences. Sequenced material: blood T cells: a sorted CD56 or NKG2C T cell subset, CD4+ or CD8+ T cells, or bulk PBMC T cells (not recorded which). The receptors here all came from a woman aged 18 to 75 in good health. Each CDR3 is given with its conserved first and last residue.

>TRBV5-6|TRBJ1-1|12
CASSHNVAEAFF
>TRBV6-1|TRBJ2-1|15
CASSQWTGGYNEQFF
>TRBV29-1|TRBJ2-3|14
CSVEGGVSTDTQYF
>TRBV6-1|TRBJ2-1|16
CASFPQLAGGNNEQFF
>TRBV27|TRBJ2-7|16
CASSWTGPRGSYEQYF
>TRBV5-6|TRBJ2-5|14
CASSLGRPQETQYF
>TRBV12-3/TRBV12-4|TRBJ2-3|17
CASSTRTGVTSTDTQYF
>TRBV9|TRBJ2-2|15
CASSVGGTGSGELFF
>TRBV7-9|TRBJ2-4|15
CASLDGTGPRPIQYF
>TRBV15|TRBJ2-1|16
CATSRRGLAGGDEQFF
>TRBV11-2|TRBJ2-5|15
CASSSPSGSPETQYF
>TRBV19|TRBJ1-5|15
CASTGGQLYNQPQHF
>TRBV11-2|TRBJ2-3|16
CASSRGLAGSQDTQYF
>TRBV9|TRBJ2-3|16
CASSVGLAEGTDTQYF
>TRBV12-3/TRBV12-4|TRBJ1-2|14
CASSFSWLGDGYTF
>TRBV7-2|TRBJ2-3|15
CASSLDTSGTDTQYF
>TRBV20-1|TRBJ2-3|13
CSGGGWSTDTQYF
>TRBV27|TRBJ2-3|11
CASSRGDTQYF
>TRBV20-1|TRBJ1-4|17
CSASDRRVEPTNEKLFF
>TRBV5-1|TRBJ1-5|15
CASKLTPDSNQPQHF
>TRBV5-1|TRBJ1-4|15
CASSSLMGANEKLFF
>TRBV6-2/TRBV6-3|TRBJ2-1|13
CASRTGYLNEQFF
>TRBV5-4|TRBJ2-1|17
CASSLGVGKLRGNEQFF
>TRBV11-2|TRBJ1-6|16
CASSSRTVVYNSPLHF
>TRBV6-2/TRBV6-3|TRBJ1-1|15
CASSYGGLMNTEAFF
>TRBV6-1|TRBJ2-1|15
CASSTGLAVYNEQFF
>TRBV11-2|TRBJ2-3|16
CASSLGLAGDTDTQYF
>TRBV6-6|TRBJ2-3|12
CASSSFGDTQYF
>TRBV19|TRBJ2-2|14
CASRGQVYTGELFF
>TRBV20-1|TRBJ2-1|17
CSASPLGGESSYNEQFF
>TRBV20-1|TRBJ1-2|11
CIERRTYGYTF
>TRBV7-8|TRBJ2-1|17
CASSPDGGRVQYNEQFF
>TRBV20-1|TRBJ2-5|13
CSARRQGGETQYF
>TRBV4-1|TRBJ1-2|16
CASSQEGQAPNYGYTF
>TRBV6-1|TRBJ1-2|14
CASRRQGAYYGYTF
>TRBV27|TRBJ2-5|14
CASSLGALQETQYF
>TRBV7-2|TRBJ2-2|13
CASSLDRGRELFF
>TRBV7-2|TRBJ1-1|16
CASSFHRGTGGTEAFF